Included here is one T cell receptor (beta chain) sequence, with context. The sample comes from a study of blood T cells in healthy people across ages. Per sample, no less than 5.5 micrograms of total RNA were extracted. Alongside a J-beta primer mix, a sample-barcoded 5' primer served in a second PCR lasting about 7 to 11 cycles. MiXCR was run by TCRdb on the 5' RACE reads, yielding one entry per CDR3 protein. Of around 1,000,000 distinct CDR3 sequences listed, around 27% are singletons. CDR1 is SEHNR and CDR2 is FQNEAQ in the germline V gene (reference sequence). The CDR3 extends over 11 amino acids. Deletions cut 3 bases from V and 13 bases from J, with 7 bases between. This sample was also put to use in a study of T cells of mothers and their children.

The specimen sequenced was blood. The chain carries TRBV7-9 and TRBJ1-6; the D is unclear. The sequence was obtained from a girl aged 2-10 years in good health. The CDR3 nucleotides read TGTGCCAGCAGCTTGGATGATCCCCTCCACTTT. This codes for CASSLDDPLHF.